The 19 T cell receptor beta chains in this list originate from one sample, sequenced in a study of blood T cell repertoires in COVID-19. Produced via immunoSEQ multiplex PCR; TCRdb's table is partial and in-frame only. The sample contains approximately 470,000 clones, roughly 87% of which appear only once. Sequences were obtained from PBMCs or T cells enriched from blood (not recorded which). These receptors were obtained from a woman aged 18 to 35 who had recovered from COVID-19.

The rearrangement links TRBV30 to TRBJ1-2; TRBD1 is a possible D gene (6 bases). This CDR3 has 14 residues. The germline V gene has CDR1 GTSNPN and CDR2 SVGIG (reference sequence). Trimming pared 0 bases from V and 3 bases from J, leaving 11 bases between. This CDR3 is CAWSVKAGDYGYTF. CDR3 sequence (DNA): TGTGCCTGGAGTGTAAAGGCAGGGGACTATGGCTACACCTTC.

The V and J genes are TRBV28 and TRBJ2-7; D may be TRBD1 (6 bases). The V gene's germline CDR1 is MDHEN and CDR2 SYDVKM. Trimming cost V 2 bases and J 1 base, with 9 bases left between them. The CDR3 length is 14 residues. CDR3 region: CASSLRGKSYEQYF. The DNA of the CDR3 is TGTGCCAGCAGTTTAAGGGGGAAATCCTACGAGCAGTACTTC.

This chain connects TRBV25-1 to TRBJ1-1, with D perhaps TRBD1 (5 bases). The CDR3 sequence is 14 residues long. CDR1 and CDR2 (germline): MGHDK, SYGVNS. V gave up 9 bases and J gave up 1 base, with 15 bases separating them. This chain's CDR3 is CASSDSGENTEAFF. The DNA for the CDR3 is TGTGCCAGTTCCGACAGCGGGGAGAACACTGAAGCTTTCTTT.

V gene TRBV6-1 combines with J gene TRBJ2-7; 8 bases agree with TRBD1. This CDR3 is 14 amino acids long. After removal of 3 bases from V and 6 bases from J, the junction contained 7 bases not matched to a gene. The germline V gene encodes CDR1 MNHNS and CDR2 SASEGT. CDR3 DNA sequence: TGTGCCAGCAGTGACGGACAGGGATCTGGCGAGCAGTACTTC. It is translated as CASSDGQGSGEQYF.

The V call is TRBV24-1, the J call TRBJ2-1, with D possibly matching TRBD2 (5 bases). Between the trimmed V and J ends, which lost 9 bases and 3 bases, there was a span of 5 bases. Germline V gives CDR1 KGHDR, CDR2 SFDVKD. This CDR3 region has 11 residues. The CDR3 loop reads CATAGYNEQFF. The CDR3, as DNA: TGTGCCACCGCGGGCTACAATGAGCAGTTCTTC.

This chain links TRBV14 with TRBJ1-6; D gene unclear. This CDR3 has 13 amino acids. Trimming pared 0 bases from V and 9 bases from J, leaving 6 bases between. Germline CDR1 and CDR2: SGHDN and FVKESK. The CDR3 region is CASSQDMASPLHF. Here the CDR3 DNA reads TGTGCCAGCAGCCAAGATATGGCTTCACCCCTCCACTTT. Full variable domain (missing parts from reference TRBV14 and TRBJ1-6): EAGVTQFPSHSVIEKGQTVTLRCDPISGHDNLYWYRRVMGKEIKFLLHFVKESKQDESGMPNNRFLAERTGGTYSTLKVQPAELEDSGVYFCASSQDMASPLHFGNGTRLTVT.

V and J are TRBV5-1 and TRBJ2-2; weak D call: TRBD2 (6 bases). The germline CDR1 and CDR2 sequences are SGHRS and YFSETQ. The CDR3 consists of 14 residues. Trimming removed 0 bases at V and 6 bases at J, with 9 bases between. The CDR3 spells CASSLAGSAGELFF. The CDR3, as DNA: TGCGCCAGCAGCTTGGCCGGGAGCGCCGGGGAGCTGTTTTTT.

The rearrangement joins TRBV28 to TRBJ1-4; 7 bases match TRBD1. There are 15 residues in the CDR3. V lost 7 bases and J lost 3; bases outside the gene matches: 8. The V gene's germline CDR1 is MDHEN and CDR2 SYDVKM. The CDR3 DNA reads TGTGCCAGCACCCCCCCTACAGGGGCTAATGAAAAACTGTTTTTT. It is translated as CASTPPTGANEKLFF.

V gene TRBV6-4 combines with J gene TRBJ2-1; TRBD2 agrees at 7 bases. This CDR3 is 16 amino acids long. V lost 4 bases to trimming and J lost 4 bases; unmatched junction nucleotides: 10. Germline CDR1 MRHNA, CDR2 SNTAGT. DNA for the CDR3: TGTGCCAGCAGTGCCCTCGGCGGGGGTTTTTACAATGAGCAGTTCTTC. This translates into CASSALGGGFYNEQFF.

The rearrangement links TRBV10-2 to TRBJ2-3, with D unresolved. The CDR3 length is 14 residues. V was trimmed by 0 bases and J by 3 bases, leaving 7 bases between them. CDR1 is WSHSY and CDR2 is SAAADI in the germline V gene. The CDR3 coding sequence is TGCGCCAGCAGTGAGTCGACGGAGACAGATACGCAGTATTTT. Translation: CASSESTETDTQYF.

This clone was detected once. This chain uses TRBV29-1 with TRBJ1-3; TRBD1 aligns across 8 bases. After removal of 7 bases from V and 0 bases from J, the junction contained 8 bases not matched to a gene. CDR3 length equals 15 residues. The germline CDR1 and CDR2 sequences are SQVTM and ANQGSEA. CDR3 bases: TGCAGCGCCCAGACAGGGGCTAGCTCTGGAAACACCATATATTTT. Its protein product is CSAQTGASSGNTIYF.

The chain joins TRBV11-3 to TRBJ2-3; D call uncertain. With 1 base removed from V and 6 bases from J, the gap between germline ends came to 8 bases. Germline V gene data show CDR1 as SGHNT and CDR2 as YENEEA. CDR3 length: 13 amino acids. The CDR3 coding sequence is TGTGCCAGCAGCTTAGGACTGGCGGATACGCAGTATTTT. This gives the protein CASSLGLADTQYF. The complete variable domain, with remaining parts taken from reference TRBV11-3 and TRBJ2-3, reads EAGVVQSPRYKIIEKKQPVAFWCNPISGHNTLYWYLQNLGQGPELLIRYENEEAVDDSQLPKDRFSAERLKGVDSTLKIQPAELGDSAVYLCASSLGLADTQYFGPGTRLTVL.

The V gene is TRBV5-4, the J gene TRBJ1-1; a possible D gene is TRBD1 (5 bases). V was cut by 4 bases and J by 5 bases, with 18 bases left in between. The CDR3 loop spans 15 amino acids. Germline V gives CDR1 SGHNT, CDR2 YYREEE (reference sequence). CDR3 bases: TGTGCCAGCAGCGATCTTGTCGGGGGTGGGACTGAAGCTTTCTTT. The encoded protein is CASSDLVGGGTEAFF.

J is TRBJ2-7 and V is TRBV6-5; TRBD2 might be the D (6 bases). The V and J ends lost 6 bases and 4 bases respectively, with 19 bases between them. Germline V gene lookup returns CDR1 MNHEY and CDR2 SVGAGI. The length of the CDR3 is 15 residues. The chain's CDR3 is CASRPPGAGRYEQYF. The CDR3 region has the DNA TGTGCCAGCAGACCCCCCGGGGCGGGGAGGTACGAGCAGTACTTC.

The chain combines TRBV7-6 with TRBJ2-6; TRBD2 agrees at 13 bases. The germline gives CDR1 SGHVS, CDR2 FNYEAQ. Trimming at V came to 5 bases and at J to 0 bases, leaving 4 bases not matched to a gene. The CDR3 loop spans 18 amino acids. The CDR3: CASSPGLAGFSGANVLTF. CDR3 bases: TGTGCCAGCAGCCCGGGACTAGCGGGGTTCTCTGGGGCCAACGTCCTGACTTTC.

The chain couples TRBV6-5 to TRBJ2-1; the D gene is possibly TRBD1 (5 bases). CDR1 and CDR2 (germline): MNHEY, SVGAGI. The V end was cut by 5 bases, the J end by 7 bases, with 12 bases between. The CDR3 contains 13 residues. The CDR3 region is CASSHRTWNEQFF. The CDR3 nucleotides read TGTGCCAGCAGTCACAGGACCTGGAATGAGCAGTTCTTC.

The chain couples TRBV4-1 to TRBJ1-2; D is unclear. Germline CDR1 reads MGHRA; CDR2 reads YSYEKL. This CDR3 region has 17 residues. V lost 1 base and J 0 bases, leaving 15 bases between the germline ends. This CDR3 reads CASSQVLLPGTNYGYTF. CDR3 sequence (DNA): TGCGCCAGCAGCCAAGTTCTCTTACCGGGGACTAACTATGGCTACACCTTC.

The J gene is TRBJ1-1, the V gene TRBV10-3, with 10 bases aligning to TRBD1. The V gene's germline CDR1 is ENHRY and CDR2 SYGVKD. There are 16 residues in the CDR3. Unmatched junction bases numbered 12, after V lost 9 bases and J lost 2 bases. CDR3 sequence (DNA): TGTGCCATAATTCCGGGACAGGGGACCCCTAACACTGAAGCTTTCTTT. Its translation: CAIIPGQGTPNTEAFF.

This chain connects TRBV4-1 to TRBJ1-5, with D tentatively TRBD1 (6 bases). The V gene lost 1 base and the J gene lost 0 bases, with 10 bases spanning the gap. The germline V gene has CDR1 MGHRA and CDR2 YSYEKL. The CDR3 is 16 residues long. The CDR3 reads CASSQGPGHSNQPQHF. CDR3 in DNA: TGCGCCAGCAGCCAAGGGCCGGGACATAGCAATCAGCCCCAGCATTTT.